Shown below are 6 T cell receptor beta chains from a single sample sequenced in a study of T cells in Graves' hyperthyroidism and ophthalmopathy. Amplification targeted TCR beta CDR3 regions from RNA transcripts. A first-round RT-PCR of the TCR CDR3 used the HTBI primer set. TCRdb recomputed calls from the multiplex PCR reads with MiXCR, one row per CDR3 protein. The sample holds about 360,000 distinct CDR3 sequences, 20% to 25% seen once. Sequenced material: blood. The receptors here all came from a man in his fifties with Graves' hyperthyroidism.

This clonotype was seen at least ten times. This sequence joins TRBV28 and TRBJ2-1; 7 positions agree with TRBD1. There are 14 residues in the CDR3. V was clipped by 3 bases and J by 8 bases; unmatched bases: 7. Germline CDR1 and CDR2: MDHEN and SYDVKM. The CDR3 loop is CASSFPRDSHEQFF. The CDR3 DNA is TGTGCCAGCAGTTTCCCCCGGGACAGCCATGAGCAGTTCTTC.

This clonotype has at least ten counts. This sequence joins TRBV30 and TRBJ1-1, with D unclear. CDR1 is GTSNPN and CDR2 is SVGIG in the germline V gene (reference sequence). This CDR3 is built from 14 residues. CDR3 loop: CASQTHLMNTEAFF. DNA of the CDR3: TGTGCGTCTCAGACACATCTAATGAACACTGAAGCTTTCTTT.

This clonotype was counted many times. The chain carries TRBV3-1 and TRBJ2-1; perhaps TRBD2 as D (6 bases). Germline values: CDR1 LGHDT, CDR2 YNNKEL (reference sequence). CDR3 length: 16 residues. V was trimmed by 1 base and J by 5 bases, leaving 15 bases between them. The CDR3 coding sequence is TGTGCCAGCAGCCAAGCTGGGGGAGGCCATAACAATGAGCAGTTCTTC. The encoded protein is CASSQAGGGHNNEQFF.

This sequence joins TRBV7-3 and TRBJ2-3, with TRBD1 identical over 7 bases. Germline CDR1 SGHTA, CDR2 FQGTGA. The CDR3 contains 14 residues. Trimming took 3 bases from V and 6 from J; bases not matched to a gene: 6. The CDR3 loop is CASSFTGEGDTQYF. DNA for the CDR3: TGTGCCAGCAGCTTCACAGGGGAAGGGGATACGCAGTATTTT.

The genes are TRBV3-1 and TRBJ2-7; 7 bases line up with TRBD2. Germline loops: CDR1 LGHDT, CDR2 YNNKEL (reference sequence). Trimming cost V 0 bases and J 5 bases; bases outside gene matches: 7. The CDR3 length is 15 residues. CDR3 DNA: TGTGCCAGCAGCCAAGATCGGTTAGCGGGTAACGAGCAGTACTTC. Residues: CASSQDRLAGNEQYF.

This clonotype occurred a few times. The rearrangement joins TRBV19 to TRBJ2-3; TRBD2 agrees at 12 bases. The CDR3 covers 16 residues. Germline V gene data show CDR1 as LNHDA and CDR2 as SQIVND (reference sequence). Trimming at V came to 4 bases and at J to 5 bases, leaving 7 bases not matched to a gene. This CDR3 is CASSKTSGSDIDTQYF. CDR3 bases: TGTGCCAGTAGTAAGACTAGCGGGAGTGATATAGATACGCAGTATTTT.